This TCR beta chain emerged from a study of cytomegalovirus exposure and HLA in healthy donors. On the study more broadly: The 95 to 150 validation repertoires used the same platform as the 500 to 700 first-cohort repertoires, a later analysis reported.

Study-level findings and limits: The authors listed 150 to 200 TCR beta chains as cytomegalovirus-associated. In vitro confirmation showed three CMV-associated chains to be CMV antigen specific.

The validation cohort, a group of 120 or so subjects, included the donors and was separate from the roughly 620-subject first cohort. Here immunoSEQ multiplex PCR was the method, and the copy in TCRdb shows in-frame clones only, minus some. The profile covers 80,000 to 100,000 clones, with roughly 87% appearing a single time and 5.5% to 7.5% taken by the ten largest. About this clone itself: The antigen is unknown.

V shed 1 base and J shed 4 bases, with 10 bases lying between them. Germline CDR1 and CDR2: SGHDN and FVKESK. The CDR3 sequence is 14 residues long. Sequences were obtained from PBMCs. This clonotype was obtained from a man aged 18 to 29 in good health and CMV-seropositive. The genes are TRBV14 and TRBJ2-5; D possibly corresponds to TRBD2 (5 bases). CDR3 amino acids: CASSQGLRPETQYF. CDR3 in DNA: TGTGCCAGCAGCCAAGGACTACGACCAGAGACCCAGTACTTC.